The clone carrying this T cell receptor (beta chain) has a count of ten or more. Its cognate antigen is unknown. MiXCR was run by TCRdb on the RACE reads, yielding one entry per CDR3 protein. Of around 300,000 distinct CDR3 sequences in the sample, about 7% are singletons; the top ten hold approximately 8%. Time point reported: patch test 1, 2 weeks after DPC sensitization. Sample treatment: therapeutic diphenylcyclopropenone sensitization with weekly scalp DPC. The sample is drawn from a study of human T cells and chemical hapten exposure. Whole-study findings and limits: Alopecia in the donors means their immune response may deviate from healthy people's. TCRs at a frequency above 1 in 1000 stayed unchanged with DPC sensitization. Expanded TCR counts at PT1 were positively correlated with the patch test score.

The V end lost 5 bases, the J end lost 1 base, and 21 bases lay between the germline ends. CDR1 is ENHRY and CDR2 is SYGVKD in the germline V gene. The CDR3 is made up of 18 amino acids. The sequences come from whole blood, collected in connection with sensitization to the hapten diphenylcyclopropenone (DPC). The sequence was collected from a woman between 18 and 29 years old with alopecia areata. Some clones in this sample may be carry-over from other donors' samples. The chain combines TRBV10-3 with TRBJ2-4; maybe TRBD2 (5 bases). The CDR3 bases are TGTGCCATCAGTCCCGGGATCTCCTCCTCAGATGCCAAAAACATTCAGTACTTC. Protein sequence: CAISPGISSSDAKNIQYF.